Listed below are T cell receptor beta chains from one sample, sequenced in a study of CD8 T cells in Susac syndrome. TCRdb reprocessed the immunoSEQ multiplex PCR reads with MiXCR, giving one entry per CDR3 protein. The repertoire holds more than 95,000 distinct CDR3 sequences, with around 94% as singletons. Sequencing was carried out using CD8+ T cells from PBMCs. The receptors stem from a human donor with Susac syndrome. The CDR3 runs from the conserved cysteine through the conserved F or W. D genes are given only for firm matches. Some rows mark clone size as missing; the rest say once, few, many or name a class of expanded clone.

J,size,V,D,DNA,CDR3
TRBJ2-5,.,TRBV11-2,.,TGTGCCAGCAGTCCAGCGGAACAAGAGACCCAGTACTTC,CASSPAEQETQYF
TRBJ2-1,.,TRBV5-1,.,TGCGCCAGCAGGATGGAAGCCTACAATGAGCAGTTCTTC,CASRMEAYNEQFF
TRBJ1-1,.,TRBV30,.,TGTGCCTGGAGTGTACCCCCGGGCCAGAACACTGAAGCTTTCTTT,CAWSVPPGQNTEAFF
TRBJ1-1,.,TRBV5-1,.,TGCGCCAGCAGCTCGATTCATACAGGGCTTGGGAACACTGAAGCTTTCTTT,CASSSIHTGLGNTEAFF
TRBJ2-3,.,TRBV10-3,TRBD2,TGTGCCATCAGTGATGTAGCGGGAGGGCCAGATACGCAGTATTTT,CAISDVAGGPDTQYF
TRBJ2-5,.,TRBV20-1,TRBD2,TGCAGTGCTATCCCGGGGACTAGCGGGGCCCAAGAGACCCAGTACTTC,CSAIPGTSGAQETQYF
TRBJ1-5,.,TRBV2,TRBD1,TGTGCCAGCACCCAGACAGGGGAGGGTAATCAGCCCCAGCATTTT,CASTQTGEGNQPQHF
TRBJ1-1,once,TRBV2,.,TGTGCCAGCGGCCGGACAGTTTCTGCTGAAGCTTTCTTT,CASGRTVSAEAFF
TRBJ1-2,.,TRBV27,TRBD1,TGTGCCAGCAGTAAACTGACACCGACAGGGCACTATGGCTACACCTTC,CASSKLTPTGHYGYTF
TRBJ2-2,once,TRBV20-1,.,TGCAGTGCTAGAGGATGGGACACCGGGGAGCTGTTTTTT,CSARGWDTGELFF
TRBJ2-5,.,TRBV20-1,.,TGCAGTGCTGGCCAGCAAGAGACCCAGTACTTC,CSAGQQETQYF
TRBJ1-2,.,TRBV7-9,.,TGTGCCAGCACCCTCACCGGGAACGACGGCTACACCTTC,CASTLTGNDGYTF
TRBJ1-2,.,TRBV12-5,TRBD1,TGTGCTAGTGGCTCCGGGACAGGGCAGAGATATGGCTACACCTTC,CASGSGTGQRYGYTF
TRBJ2-2,.,TRBV7-2,.,TGTGCCAGCAGCTTAGAGTTCACCGGGGAGCTGTTTTTT,CASSLEFTGELFF
TRBJ1-1,.,TRBV29-1,TRBD1,TGCAGCGTTGAAGATCAGGTAGGGGACAGAGACACTGAAGCTTTCTTT,CSVEDQVGDRDTEAFF
TRBJ1-1,.,TRBV30,.,TGTGCCTGGAGTATAACCGGGACACCATCTTCAGGGGCTTTCTTT,CAWSITGTPSSGAFF
TRBJ1-2,.,TRBV12-3/TRBV12-4,.,TGTGCCAGCAGTTTAGCGGGGTCTGGGAGCTATGGCTACACCTTC,CASSLAGSGSYGYTF
TRBJ2-2,.,TRBV9,.,TGTGCCAGCAGCGTTAGCGGGAACACCGGGGAGCTGTTTTTT,CASSVSGNTGELFF
TRBJ2-1,.,TRBV15,.,TGTGCCACCAGCAGAGACAGGGACCCACCTGAGCAGTTCTTC,CATSRDRDPPEQFF
TRBJ2-3,.,TRBV4-3,TRBD2,TGCGCCAGCAGCCATCTCACTAGCGGGGGCACAGATACGCAGTATTTT,CASSHLTSGGTDTQYF
TRBJ1-3,once,TRBV15,.,TGTGCCACCAGCAGAGATTCGGGAATTTTAAGCTCTGGAAACACCATATATTTT,CATSRDSGILSSGNTIYF
TRBJ2-5,.,TRBV5-4,.,TGTGCCAGCAGCTTGGGTCCAGCGAACCAAGAGACCCAGTACTTC,CASSLGPANQETQYF
TRBJ1-4,.,TRBV3-1,.,TGTGCCAGCAGCCAAGATCAAGGGAAGGGGAATGAAAAACTGTTTTTT,CASSQDQGKGNEKLFF
TRBJ2-3,once,TRBV7-9,TRBD1,TGTGCCAGCAGCTTAGCCGGGACAGGGACCACAGATACGCAGTATTTT,CASSLAGTGTTDTQYF
TRBJ2-1,once,TRBV27,.,TGTGCCAGCAGTTTAAACCAGGACTACAATGAGCAGTTCTTC,CASSLNQDYNEQFF
TRBJ2-5,.,TRBV12-3/TRBV12-4,TRBD2,TGTGCCAGCAGTTCCCTGGCTAGCGGGGGCCAAGAGACCCAGTACTTC,CASSSLASGGQETQYF
TRBJ2-2,.,TRBV11-2,TRBD2,TGTGCCAGCAGCTCAATAGCGGGGGCCCTCACCGGGGAGCTGTTTTTT,CASSSIAGALTGELFF
TRBJ1-1,.,TRBV12-3/TRBV12-4,.,TGTGCCAGCACCCAAAGGGGGAACACTGAAGCTTTCTTT,CASTQRGNTEAFF
TRBJ1-1,.,TRBV9,TRBD1,TGTGCCAGCAGCGTGGGGACAGAGAACACTGAAGCCTTCTTT,CASSVGTENTEAFF
TRBJ2-5,.,TRBV7-8,TRBD2,TGTGCCAGCAGCTTCTCAGGCGGGGTAGGGCGGGGGGAGACCCAGTACTTC,CASSFSGGVGRGETQYF